This TCR beta chain was sequenced during a study of shared clonotypes between healthy human individuals. Study summary: Donor composition was two women and three men, aged 18 to 49.

Every subset had its genomic DNA shared out evenly among several immunoSEQ plates. Assay: immunoSEQ multiplex PCR; the TCRdb copy retains only in-frame clones and omits some. The table records hundreds of thousands of clones, roughly 96% of them present only once. Naive CD8 cells lacked CD45RO and underwent positive selection for CCR7, leaving out terminally differentiated effector memory CD45RA+ cells. This CDR3 contains 14 residues. Trimming removed 7 bases from V and 7 bases from J; junction bases left unmatched: 9. Per germline, CDR1 SQVTM and CDR2 ANQGSEA. The TCR sequence derives from a woman aged 25 to 39 in good health. Source material: naive CD8+ T cells sorted from blood. The chain joins TRBV29-1 to TRBJ2-1, with TRBD2 matching over 11 bases. CDR3 sequence reads: CSGRGLAEWNEQFF. The CDR3 nucleotides are TGCAGCGGGAGGGGACTAGCGGAGTGGAATGAGCAGTTCTTC.